These 17 T cell receptor beta chains share one sample of origin, sequenced in a study of control samples from healthy donors and cancer patients. Data came from immunoSEQ multiplex PCR; TCRdb stores just in-frame clones and leaves some out. Of under 200,000 clones listed, approximately 94% are singletons. Source material: blood. Receptor source: a woman in her thirties or forties in good health.

A single count supports this clone. The rearrangement uses TRBV19 and TRBJ1-1; D remains ambiguous. The length of the CDR3 is 15 residues. V was clipped by 3 bases and J by 4 bases, with 15 bases between them. Germline V gene lookup returns CDR1 LNHDA and CDR2 SQIVND (reference sequence). CDR3 sequence reads: CASSIAGLSVTEAFF. CDR3 DNA: TGTGCCAGTAGTATTGCGGGCCTCAGCGTCACTGAAGCTTTCTTT.

CDR3 DNA: TGTGCCAGCAGCCTAAATGGGGGGAGCGGCTACACCTTC. Translating it yields CASSLNGGSGYTF. V and J are TRBV12-3 or TRBV12-4 and TRBJ1-2; the D gene is possibly TRBD1 (5 bases). With 6 bases removed from V and 8 bases from J, the gap between germline ends came to 16 bases. The CDR3 totals 13 residues.

The chain has TRBV5-1 and TRBJ1-1; no reliable D call. The V gene lost 1 base and the J gene lost 1 base, with 8 bases spanning the gap. This CDR3 has 14 amino acids. The germline V gene encodes CDR1 SGHRS and CDR2 YFSETQ. The CDR3 region is CASSLRFRNTEAFF. The CDR3 nucleotides are TGCGCCAGCAGCTTGAGATTCCGGAACACTGAAGCTTTCTTT.

CDR3 sequence (DNA): TGTGCCAGCAGTTTATCACGGATTATGAACACTGAAGCTTTCTTT. Its protein product is CASSLSRIMNTEAFF. The V call is TRBV28, the J call TRBJ1-1; no clear D gene. The germline gives CDR1 MDHEN, CDR2 SYDVKM. The V gene lost 1 base and the J gene lost 0 bases, with 9 bases spanning the gap. The CDR3 is 15 amino acids.

The J gene is TRBJ2-7, the V gene TRBV27; no clear D gene. There are 13 residues in the CDR3. V shed 3 bases and J shed 0 bases, with 6 bases lying between them. CDR1 is MNHEY, CDR2 SMNVEV, per germline (reference sequence). The CDR3 protein is CASSFGPSYEQYF. The CDR3 DNA reads TGTGCCAGCAGTTTTGGGCCCTCCTACGAGCAGTACTTC.

The chain employs TRBV10-3 and TRBJ1-1; 9 bases line up with TRBD1. V shed 3 bases and J 5 bases; nucleotides not matched to a gene: 7. Germline V gene sequence: CDR1 ENHRY, CDR2 SYGVKD. This CDR3 spans 15 amino acids. As DNA, the CDR3 is TGTGCCATCAGTGATAGCGGACAGGGGTGGACTGAAGCTTTCTTT. It encodes CAISDSGQGWTEAFF.

This chain links TRBV10-3 with TRBJ2-7, with 11 positions matching TRBD1. Germline CDR1 is ENHRY and CDR2 is SYGVKD. Trimming cost V 10 bases and J 5 bases; bases outside gene matches: 10. The CDR3 sequence is 14 residues long. Here the CDR3 reads CASKRTGGIDEQYF. For the CDR3, the DNA is TGTGCCAGCAAAAGGACAGGGGGCATCGACGAGCAGTACTTC.

The CDR3 DNA is TGTGCCAGCAGTCCCGACAGGGCCCAAGAGACCCAGTACTTC. Amino acids: CASSPDRAQETQYF. The chain carries TRBV27 and TRBJ2-5; 7 bases agree with TRBD1. This CDR3 contains 14 residues. After removal of 5 bases from V and 1 base from J, the junction contained 4 bases not matched to a gene. Germline CDR1 is MNHEY and CDR2 is SMNVEV (reference sequence).

The V call is TRBV3-1 (or the pseudogene TRBV3-2), the J call TRBJ2-6; D is undetermined. The germline V and J ends were trimmed by 1 base and 2 bases, with 6 bases remaining between them. CDR3 length: 15 amino acids. CDR1 and CDR2 (germline): LGHDT, YNNKEL (reference sequence). CDR3 sequence reads: CASSQGSPGANVLTF. The CDR3 nucleotides read TGTGCCAGCAGCCAAGGGTCTCCTGGGGCCAACGTCCTGACTTTC.

This sequence joins TRBV19 and TRBJ2-1, with D uncertain. The CDR3 has 13 residues. Germline V lookup: CDR1 LNHDA, CDR2 SQIVND (reference sequence). Trimming shortened V by 7 bases and J by 1 base, and 8 bases separated the two germline ends. The CDR3 coding sequence is TGTGCCAGTATGCCTGGATCCTACAATGAGCAGTTCTTC. Translating gives CASMPGSYNEQFF.

The chain uses TRBV19 and TRBJ1-5; D not resolved. The CDR3 has 15 residues. Germline V lookup: CDR1 LNHDA, CDR2 SQIVND (reference sequence). V was pared by 7 bases and J by 3 bases, with 16 bases between. Written as DNA, the CDR3 is TGTGCCAGTAACCCGACCCGGGCTCCCAATCAGCCCCAGCATTTT. Its translation is CASNPTRAPNQPQHF.

The chain carries TRBV15 and TRBJ1-3, with 11 bases lining up with TRBD1. This CDR3 spans 15 amino acids. V dropped 7 bases and J dropped 3; count of bases not matched to a gene: 5. Per the germline V gene, CDR1 is LNHNV and CDR2 is YYDKDF (reference sequence). The chain's CDR3 is CATTSGTGGGNTIYF. The CDR3 nucleotides are TGTGCCACCACCTCCGGGACAGGGGGTGGAAACACCATATATTTT.

V and J are TRBV3-1 (or the pseudogene TRBV3-2) and TRBJ1-1; a possible D gene is TRBD1 (5 bases). Germline lookup yields CDR1 LGHDT and CDR2 YNNKEL (reference sequence). The CDR3 consists of 16 residues. Trimming cost V 0 bases and J 10 bases, with 21 bases left between them. The CDR3 region is CASSQDHIGGEGSAFF. The CDR3 region has the DNA TGTGCCAGCAGCCAAGATCATATCGGGGGGGAGGGCTCAGCTTTCTTT.

The CDR3 sequence is CAVEELGLAETKYF. The CDR3 DNA reads TGTGCCGTGGAAGAGTTGGGACTAGCGGAAACTAAGTACTTC. This sequence joins TRBV30 and TRBJ2-7; TRBD2 matches at 11 bases. Germline CDR1 reads GTSNPN; CDR2 reads SVGIG (reference sequence). The CDR3 loop spans 14 amino acids. Trimming removed 8 bases from V and 11 bases from J; junction bases left unmatched: 17.

The chain is built from TRBV11-2 and TRBJ1-4; unclear D gene. Per the germline V gene, CDR1 is SGHAT and CDR2 is FQNNGV. The CDR3 sequence is 15 residues long. The germline V and J ends were trimmed by 5 bases and 5 bases, with 15 bases remaining between them. The CDR3: CASSRTPSPNEKLFF. CDR3 DNA sequence: TGTGCCAGCAGCCGAACCCCCAGCCCGAATGAAAAACTGTTTTTT.

V is TRBV4-1 and J is TRBJ2-1; 7 bases match TRBD2. This CDR3 has 18 residues. J lost 1 base, V lost 0 bases, and 9 bases had no gene match. Looked up from germline, CDR1 is MGHRA and CDR2 is YSYEKL. This CDR3 is CASSQDYAREISYNEQFF. CDR3 DNA sequence: TGCGCCAGCAGCCAAGATTACGCGCGGGAGATTTCCTACAATGAGCAGTTCTTC.

The CDR3 here is CASSPPFSDTQYF. The CDR3, as DNA: TGTGCCAGCAGTCCCCCCTTCTCAGATACGCAGTATTTT. The genes are TRBV12-3 or TRBV12-4 and TRBJ2-3; the D is unclear. This CDR3 has 13 residues. V was shortened by 5 bases and J by 4 bases, with 10 bases between the two germline ends.